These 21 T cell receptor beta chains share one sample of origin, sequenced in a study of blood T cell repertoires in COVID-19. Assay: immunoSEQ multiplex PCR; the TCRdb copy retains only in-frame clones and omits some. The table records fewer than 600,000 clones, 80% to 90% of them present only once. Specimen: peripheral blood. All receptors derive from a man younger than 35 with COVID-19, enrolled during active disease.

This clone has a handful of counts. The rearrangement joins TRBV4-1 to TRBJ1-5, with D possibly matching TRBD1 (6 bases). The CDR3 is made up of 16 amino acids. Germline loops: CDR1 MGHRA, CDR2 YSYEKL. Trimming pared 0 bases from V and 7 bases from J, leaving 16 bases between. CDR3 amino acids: CASSQESGGQRQPQHF. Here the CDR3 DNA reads TGCGCCAGCAGCCAAGAATCGGGGGGCCAAAGGCAGCCCCAGCATTTT.

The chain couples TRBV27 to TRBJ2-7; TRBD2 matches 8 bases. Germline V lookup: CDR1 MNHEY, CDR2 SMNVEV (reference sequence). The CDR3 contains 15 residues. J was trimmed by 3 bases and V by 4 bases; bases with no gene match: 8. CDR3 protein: CASSYNGRGFYEQYF. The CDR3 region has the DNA TGTGCCAGCAGTTACAACGGGAGGGGCTTCTACGAGCAGTACTTC.

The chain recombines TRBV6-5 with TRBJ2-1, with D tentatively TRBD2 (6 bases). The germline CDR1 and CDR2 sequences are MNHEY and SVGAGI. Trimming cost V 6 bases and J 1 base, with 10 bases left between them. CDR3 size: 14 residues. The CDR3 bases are TGTGCCAGCAGGGAGGGCGCGTCCTACAATGAGCAGTTCTTC. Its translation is CASREGASYNEQFF.

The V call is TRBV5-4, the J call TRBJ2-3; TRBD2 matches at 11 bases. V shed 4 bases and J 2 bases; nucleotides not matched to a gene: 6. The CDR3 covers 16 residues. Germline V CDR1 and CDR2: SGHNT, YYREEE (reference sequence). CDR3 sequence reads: CASSHGTSGPTDTQYF. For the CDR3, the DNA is TGTGCCAGCAGCCACGGGACTAGCGGCCCCACAGATACGCAGTATTTT.

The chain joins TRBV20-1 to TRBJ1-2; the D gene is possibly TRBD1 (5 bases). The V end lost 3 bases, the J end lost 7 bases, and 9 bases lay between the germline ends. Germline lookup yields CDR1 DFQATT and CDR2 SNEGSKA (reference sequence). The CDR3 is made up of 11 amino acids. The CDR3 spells CSASIQGGYTF. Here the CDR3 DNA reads TGCAGTGCTAGTATTCAGGGTGGCTACACCTTC.

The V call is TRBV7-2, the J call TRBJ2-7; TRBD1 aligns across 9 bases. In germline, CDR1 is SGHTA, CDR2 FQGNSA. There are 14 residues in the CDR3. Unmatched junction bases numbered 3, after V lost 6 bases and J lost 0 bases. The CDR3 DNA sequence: TGTGCCAGCAGGCCGGGACAGGGCTCCTACGAGCAGTACTTC. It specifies CASRPGQGSYEQYF.

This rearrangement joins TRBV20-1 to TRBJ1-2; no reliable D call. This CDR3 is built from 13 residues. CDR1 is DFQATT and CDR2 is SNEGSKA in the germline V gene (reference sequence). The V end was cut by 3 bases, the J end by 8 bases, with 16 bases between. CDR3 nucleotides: TGCAGTGCTAGTGAGCCCGCGGGGAGAGGCTACACCTTC. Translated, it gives CSASEPAGRGYTF.

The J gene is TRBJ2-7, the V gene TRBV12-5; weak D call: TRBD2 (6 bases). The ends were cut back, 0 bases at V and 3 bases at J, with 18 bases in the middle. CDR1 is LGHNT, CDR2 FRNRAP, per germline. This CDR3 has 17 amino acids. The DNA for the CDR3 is TGTGCTAGTGGTTTGGTCTCCGGGACTGCGATTTTCTACGAGCAGTACTTC. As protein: CASGLVSGTAIFYEQYF.

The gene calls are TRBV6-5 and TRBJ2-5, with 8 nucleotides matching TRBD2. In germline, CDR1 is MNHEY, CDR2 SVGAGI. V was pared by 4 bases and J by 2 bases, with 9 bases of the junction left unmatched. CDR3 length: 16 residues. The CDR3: CASSLSSGGPQETQYF. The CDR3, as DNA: TGTGCCAGCAGTTTATCCAGCGGGGGCCCTCAAGAGACCCAGTACTTC.

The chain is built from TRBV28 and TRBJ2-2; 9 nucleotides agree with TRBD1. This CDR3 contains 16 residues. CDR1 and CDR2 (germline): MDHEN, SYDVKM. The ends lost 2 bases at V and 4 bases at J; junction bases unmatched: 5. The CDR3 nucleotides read TGTGCCAGCAGTTTAGCCGGGACAGGGATCACCGGGGAGCTGTTTTTT. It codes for CASSLAGTGITGELFF. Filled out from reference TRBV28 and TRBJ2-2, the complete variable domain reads DVKVTQSSRYLVKRTGEKVFLECVQDMDHENMFWYRQDPGLGLRLIYFSYDVKMKEKGDIPEGYSVSREKKERFSLILESASTNQTSMYLCASSLAGTGITGELFFGEGSRLTVL.

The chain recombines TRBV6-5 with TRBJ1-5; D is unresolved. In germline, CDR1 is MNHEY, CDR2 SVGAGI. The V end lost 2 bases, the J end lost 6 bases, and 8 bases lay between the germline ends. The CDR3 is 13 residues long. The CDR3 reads CASSYGSSQPQHF. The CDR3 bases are TGTGCCAGCAGTTACGGTTCGAGTCAGCCCCAGCATTTT.

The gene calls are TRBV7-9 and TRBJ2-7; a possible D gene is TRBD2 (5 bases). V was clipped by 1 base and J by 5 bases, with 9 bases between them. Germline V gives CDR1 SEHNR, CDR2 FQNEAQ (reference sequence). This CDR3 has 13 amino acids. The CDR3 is CASSLGTFHEQYF. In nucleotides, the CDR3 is TGTGCCAGCAGCTTAGGGACTTTCCACGAGCAGTACTTC.

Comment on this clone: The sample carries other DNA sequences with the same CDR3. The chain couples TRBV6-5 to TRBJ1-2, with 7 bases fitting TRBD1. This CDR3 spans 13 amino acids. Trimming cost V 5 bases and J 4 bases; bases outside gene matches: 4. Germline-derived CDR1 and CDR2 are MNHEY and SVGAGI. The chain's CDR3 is CASSPRQGYGYTF. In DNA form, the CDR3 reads TGTGCCAGCAGTCCCAGACAGGGCTATGGCTACACCTTC.

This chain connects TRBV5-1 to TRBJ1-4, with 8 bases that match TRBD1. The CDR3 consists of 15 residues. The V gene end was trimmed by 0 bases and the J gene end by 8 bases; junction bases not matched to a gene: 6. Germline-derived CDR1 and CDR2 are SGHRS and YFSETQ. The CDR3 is CASSLETGVREKLFF. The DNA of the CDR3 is TGCGCCAGCAGCTTGGAGACAGGGGTTAGGGAAAAACTGTTTTTT.

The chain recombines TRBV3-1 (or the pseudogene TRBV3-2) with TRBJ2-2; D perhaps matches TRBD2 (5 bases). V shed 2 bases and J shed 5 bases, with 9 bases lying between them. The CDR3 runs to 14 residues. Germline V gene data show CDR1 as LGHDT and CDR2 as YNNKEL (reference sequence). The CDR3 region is CASSQPPGTGELFF. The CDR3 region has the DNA TGTGCCAGCAGCCAACCCCCGGGAACCGGGGAGCTGTTTTTT.

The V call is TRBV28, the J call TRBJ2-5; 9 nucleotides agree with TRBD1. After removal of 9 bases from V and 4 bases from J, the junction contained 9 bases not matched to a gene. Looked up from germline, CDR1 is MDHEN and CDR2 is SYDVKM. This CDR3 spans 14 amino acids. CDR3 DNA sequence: TGTGCCAGTAAGAAGGGACAGGGAAGAGAGACCCAGTACTTC. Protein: CASKKGQGRETQYF.

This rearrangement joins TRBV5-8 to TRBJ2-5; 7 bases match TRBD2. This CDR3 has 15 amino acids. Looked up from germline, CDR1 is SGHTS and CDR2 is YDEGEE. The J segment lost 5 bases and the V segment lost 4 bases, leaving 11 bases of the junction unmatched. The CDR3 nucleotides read TGTGCCAGCAGCCGGGGGAGGGCCATTCGCGAGACCCAGTACTTC. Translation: CASSRGRAIRETQYF.

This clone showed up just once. DNA for the CDR3: TGTGCCAGCAGCTTTGTCGCCACACCGGAGACCCAGTACTTC. Translation: CASSFVATPETQYF. This rearrangement joins TRBV7-3 to TRBJ2-5; D gene unclear. Germline loops: CDR1 SGHTA, CDR2 FQGTGA. The length of the CDR3 is 14 residues. V was shortened by 3 bases and J by 5 bases, with 13 bases between the two germline ends.

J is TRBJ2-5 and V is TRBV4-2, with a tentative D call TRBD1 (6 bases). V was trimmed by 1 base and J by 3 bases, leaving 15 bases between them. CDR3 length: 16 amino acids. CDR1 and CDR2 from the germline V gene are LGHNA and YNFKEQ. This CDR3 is CASSQALGQQKETQYF. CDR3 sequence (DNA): TGTGCCAGCAGCCAAGCTCTCGGACAGCAGAAAGAGACCCAGTACTTC.

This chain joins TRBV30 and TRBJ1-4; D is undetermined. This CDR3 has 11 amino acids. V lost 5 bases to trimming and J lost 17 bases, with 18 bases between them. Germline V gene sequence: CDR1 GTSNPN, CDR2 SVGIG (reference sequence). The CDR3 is CAWGLGRSLFF. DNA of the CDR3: TGTGCCTGGGGGCTGGGGAGGTCGTTATTTTTT.

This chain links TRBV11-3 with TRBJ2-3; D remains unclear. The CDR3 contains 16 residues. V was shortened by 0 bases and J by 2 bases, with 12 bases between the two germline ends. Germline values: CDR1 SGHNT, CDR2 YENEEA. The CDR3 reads CASSLDGTMLTDTQYF. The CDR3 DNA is TGTGCCAGCAGCTTAGATGGCACTATGCTCACAGATACGCAGTATTTT. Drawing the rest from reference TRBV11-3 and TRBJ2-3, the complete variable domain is EAGVVQSPRYKIIEKKQPVAFWCNPISGHNTLYWYLQNLGQGPELLIRYENEEAVDDSQLPKDRFSAERLKGVDSTLKIQPAELGDSAVYLCASSLDGTMLTDTQYFGPGTRLTVL.